The present T cell receptor (beta chain) was sequenced within a study of identical twins. Study results and limitations: Models underestimated TCR alpha sharing (out-of-frame) in monozygotic twins.

With V trimmed by 4 bases and J by 6 bases, 5 bases remained unmatched. Germline values: CDR1 GTSNPN, CDR2 SVGIG (reference sequence). The CDR3 runs to 14 residues. Remarks on this clonotype: Its antigen is unknown.

TCRdb passed the 5' RACE reads through MiXCR, listing each CDR3 protein once. Altogether 700,000 or so distinct CDR3 sequences are present, around 8.6% being singletons, with the ten largest covering 0.75% to 1%. This sample also belongs to another study, concerning yellow fever vaccine responses in identical twins.

The J gene is TRBJ2-3, the V gene TRBV30; TRBD2 matches at 12 bases. The TCR sequence derives from a woman under 30 in good health. The sequenced sample consisted of PBMCs. Written as DNA, the CDR3 is TGTGCCTGGAATCGACTAGCGGGAGTTGATACGCAGTATTTT. It translates to CAWNRLAGVDTQYF.